These T cell receptor beta chains were read from a single sample in a study of blood T cells in healthy people across ages. MiXCR was run by TCRdb on the 5' RACE reads, yielding one entry per CDR3 protein. Here the sample spans fewer than 800,000 distinct CDR3 sequences, more than 40% being singletons. Specimen: blood. The receptors originated from a woman aged 55 to 70 in good health. Both conserved end residues are part of each CDR3. D genes are given only for firm matches.

v_gene,j_gene,d_gene,len,CDR3aa
TRBV3-1,TRBJ1-2,.,14,CASSQPRQSYGYTF
TRBV4-3,TRBJ1-6,TRBD1,15,CASSQTGTDDSPLHF
TRBV14,TRBJ1-1,.,13,CASSQVGTSKAFF
TRBV5-1,.,TRBD1,15,CASSFRDRGANEQYF
TRBV4-3,TRBJ1-2,.,14,CTSSQDLGNWGYTF
TRBV21-1,TRBJ2-5,.,13,CASSPKQKGTQYF
TRBV9,TRBJ2-1,TRBD2,15,CASTATSGNNNEQFF
TRBV5-1,.,TRBD2,19,CASSLTQREGPSSYNEQYF
TRBV5-1,TRBJ2-3,.,15,CASSLVPGSTATQYF
TRBV7-2,TRBJ2-7,TRBD1,15,CASSLRQGADLEQYF
TRBV5-1,TRBJ2-2,.,16,CASSLESARGTGELFF
TRBV3-1,TRBJ1-1,.,14,CASSQVVGTTGAFF
TRBV7-2,TRBJ2-7,TRBD2,15,CASSIGGLAAYEQYF
TRBV20-1,TRBJ2-5,TRBD2,17,CSANLRRLAGFRETQYF
TRBV27,.,TRBD2,16,CASTPGASGSIYEQYF
TRBV20-1,TRBJ2-7,TRBD2,13,CSASSSLAGEQYF
TRBV5-1,TRBJ2-7,.,13,CASSVVEGFEQYF
TRBV20-1,TRBJ1-2,TRBD1,13,CSARDRGRSGYTF
TRBV6-5,TRBJ1-1,TRBD1,16,CASSSLPTGANTEAFF
TRBV5-1,TRBJ2-5,.,14,CASRSFGGRETQYF
TRBV12-3/TRBV12-4,TRBJ2-1,TRBD1,15,CASRPPGQGYNEQFF
TRBV20-1,.,TRBD1,15,CSARAYRGSYNEQYF
TRBV25-1,TRBJ2-5,.,15,CASSESPGPQETQYF
TRBV3-1,TRBJ1-4,.,14,CASTQGQHNEKLFF
TRBV7-2,TRBJ2-3,TRBD2,16,CASSFFAGGRTDTQYF
TRBV28,TRBJ1-2,TRBD1,16,CASSFPQLGQGSGYTF
TRBV7-2,TRBJ2-3,.,15,CASSNVESSTDTQYF
TRBV29-1,TRBJ2-4,.,11,CSVEFGDIQYF
TRBV18,TRBJ2-5,TRBD2,16,CASSHGLAQLQETQYF
TRBV20-1,.,.,15,CSAIPLGPSYNEQYF
TRBV25-1,TRBJ2-5,TRBD1,15,CASSDVRGLGETQYF
TRBV7-2,TRBJ2-4,.,12,CASSAEKNIQYF
TRBV6-2/TRBV6-3,TRBJ1-1,TRBD1,13,CASRGDRNTEAFF
TRBV4-3,TRBJ2-6,.,21,CASSQRALEGRARSGANVLTF
TRBV4-3,.,.,13,CASSQARRYEQYF
TRBV28,TRBJ2-4,TRBD1,14,CASSPTGGLGEQYF
TRBV7-9,TRBJ1-2,.,16,CASSDHVLRRDYGYTF
TRBV25-1,TRBJ1-2,.,13,CASSAIEGYGYTF
TRBV24-1,TRBJ2-2,.,17,CATSDLRGIANTGELFF
TRBV7-9,TRBJ2-1,.,13,CASSLRQADEQFF
TRBV28,TRBJ2-1,.,13,CASRRGLYNEQFF
TRBV4-3,TRBJ1-5,TRBD1,14,CASSQGQNNQPQHF
TRBV12-3/TRBV12-4,TRBJ2-1,.,12,CASSSGTQEQFF
TRBV20-1,TRBJ2-1,TRBD2,19,CSARNLPTSVRDLNNEQFF